This T cell receptor beta chain was found in a study of blood T cell repertoires in COVID-19. At the level of the study: Sources were T cells, B-cell-depleted T cells, or PBMCs; the material itself was cDNA or gDNA.

Data came from immunoSEQ multiplex PCR; TCRdb stores just in-frame clones and leaves some out. Seen here are about 90,000 clones, over 75% observed once, and the top ten hold roughly 15%. This CDR3 is 12 amino acids long. Germline CDR1 SGHDN, CDR2 FVKESK. The V gene lost 8 bases and the J gene lost 8 bases, with 14 bases spanning the gap. Source material: peripheral blood. The chain employs TRBV14 and TRBJ2-3; TRBD2 is a possible D gene (6 bases). This TCR derives from a human donor in a cohort sampled during active COVID-19. The chain's CDR3 is CASFLQGGTQYF. Here the CDR3 DNA reads TGTGCCAGCTTCCTTCAGGGAGGTACGCAGTATTTT.